One sample yielded the 27 T cell receptor beta chains listed below, sequenced in a study of CD8 T cells in ankylosing spondylitis. Study observations and caveats: It appeared that ankylosing spondylitis blood was characterized by a TCR beta motif of fewer than 10 highly homologous variants.

One entry per CDR3 protein, called by TCRdb with MiXCR from the 5' RACE reads. The sample includes around 890,000 distinct CDR3 sequences, about 12% of them seen just once. For these TCRs, the target antigens are not known. Sequences were obtained from blood, either unsorted or a sorted T cell fraction (not recorded which). These receptors were taken from a male donor with ankylosing spondylitis.

The chain recombines TRBV4-3 with TRBJ1-2; D not resolved. CDR3 length: 15 residues. Trimming took 11 bases from V and 0 from J, leaving 19 bases between them. Germline V gives CDR1 LGHNA, CDR2 YSLEER. CDR3 residues: CALVEVRSTNYGYTF. The CDR3, as DNA: TGCGCCCTAGTCGAAGTTCGGTCTACTAACTATGGCTACACCTTC.

This clonotype has a count of ten or more. At one end, the junction sequence differs from germline, possibly due to a read error. The V gene is TRBV5-1, the J gene TRBJ2-2; D uncertain. CDR1 and CDR2 from the germline V gene are SGHRS and YFSETQ. The CDR3 is made up of 13 amino acids. CDR3 amino acids: CASSLGDTGELFF. The DNA for the CDR3 is TGTGCCAGCAGTTTAGGAGATACCGGGGAGCTGTTTTTT.

This clonotype was seen many times. The chain links TRBV4-3 to TRBJ1-6; D perhaps matches TRBD1 (6 bases). The germline V and J ends were trimmed by 0 bases and 2 bases, with 8 bases remaining between them. The CDR3 is 16 residues long. Germline assignment: CDR1 LGHNA and CDR2 YSLEER. CDR3 amino acids: CASSQDEGAYNSPLHF. As DNA, the CDR3 is TGCGCCAGCAGCCAAGATGAGGGGGCCTATAATTCACCCCTCCACTTT.

This clonotype was observed at least ten times. The chain has TRBV7-2 and TRBJ1-6, with 8 bases matching TRBD1. The CDR3 runs to 13 residues. The V segment lost 8 bases and the J segment 7 bases; nucleotides outside the gene matches: 4. The germline CDR1 and CDR2 sequences are SGHTA and FQGNSA. The CDR3 region has the DNA TGTGCCAGCCGGACAGGGCCGAATTCACCCCTCCACTTT. Translation: CASRTGPNSPLHF.

The CDR3 region has the DNA TGCGCCAGCAGCCAAGACACTCCCGGGAGCGGTGAGCAGTACTTC. It encodes CASSQDTPGSGEQYF. This sequence joins TRBV4-3 and TRBJ2-7, with D maybe TRBD2 (6 bases). Between the trimmed V and J ends, which lost 0 bases and 7 bases, there was a span of 16 bases. The V gene's germline CDR1 is LGHNA and CDR2 YSLEER. This CDR3 spans 15 amino acids.

V and J are TRBV28 and TRBJ2-2, with TRBD2 matching over 12 bases. This CDR3 is 16 amino acids long. Germline CDR1 is MDHEN and CDR2 is SYDVKM. The V gene end was trimmed by 4 bases and the J gene end by 6 bases; junction bases not matched to a gene: 6. CDR3 loop: CASSSSSGGAAGELFF. The CDR3 bases are TGTGCCAGCAGTTCCTCTAGCGGGGGGGCCGCCGGGGAGCTGTTTTTT.

V usage is TRBV25-1 and J usage is TRBJ1-6; 10 bases agree with TRBD1. The CDR3 extends over 13 amino acids. CDR1 and CDR2 from the germline V gene are MGHDK and SYGVNS. V was pared by 11 bases and J by 8 bases, with 6 bases of the junction left unmatched. The CDR3 reads CAAQGQGYSPLHF. The CDR3 coding sequence is TGTGCCGCCCAGGGACAGGGGTATTCACCCCTCCACTTT.

This chain connects TRBV6-2 or TRBV6-3 to TRBJ2-3, with TRBD2 matching 7 bases. Germline CDR1 reads MNHEY; CDR2 reads SVGEGT. With 7 bases clipped from V and 2 bases from J, the junction kept 3 bases outside the gene matches. The CDR3 has 13 amino acids. The CDR3 region is CASKRDHTDTQYF. The CDR3, as DNA: TGTGCCAGCAAGCGGGATCACACAGATACGCAGTATTTT.

The V call is TRBV29-1, the J call TRBJ1-1; 8 bases agree with TRBD1. Trimming took 5 bases from V and 4 from J; bases not matched to a gene: 9. The germline CDR1 and CDR2 sequences are SQVTM and ANQGSEA. The CDR3 has 14 amino acids. The CDR3 is CSVKGQGWSTEAFF. The CDR3 bases are TGCAGCGTTAAAGGACAGGGTTGGAGCACTGAAGCTTTCTTT.

The chain links TRBV6-1 to TRBJ1-5; 8 bases match TRBD1. Germline V gene data show CDR1 as MNHNS and CDR2 as SASEGT. The CDR3 covers 14 residues. V lost 4 bases and J lost 4; bases outside the gene matches: 3. The CDR3 DNA reads as TGTGCCAGCAGTGCTCAGGGGGCAAATCAGCCCCAGCATTTT. Protein sequence: CASSAQGANQPQHF.

The rearrangement links TRBV7-9 to TRBJ2-1, with D maybe TRBD1 (6 bases). V was shortened by 1 base and J by 13 bases, with 11 bases between the two germline ends. The CDR3 has 12 residues. Germline V CDR1 and CDR2: SEHNR, FQNEAQ (reference sequence). CDR3 nucleotide sequence: TGTGCCAGCAGCTTAGACAGGGCCTCCCAGTTCTTC. Residues: CASSLDRASQFF.

The chain employs TRBV19 and TRBJ2-4; 15 bases agree with TRBD2. Germline V gene data show CDR1 as LNHDA and CDR2 as SQIVND (reference sequence). Unmatched junction bases numbered 9, after V lost 6 bases and J lost 9 bases. The CDR3 runs to 16 residues. The CDR3 loop reads CASRGLAGGVGSIQYF. The CDR3 DNA reads TGTGCCAGTAGGGGACTAGCGGGAGGAGTTGGAAGCATTCAGTACTTC.

The chain recombines TRBV4-3 with TRBJ1-2; D remains unclear. Germline-derived CDR1 and CDR2 are LGHNA and YSLEER. CDR3 length: 14 residues. The V end lost 1 base, the J end lost 2 bases, and 8 bases lay between the germline ends. The CDR3 DNA follows: TGCGCCAGCAGCCAAGGTCTCGGGAACTATGGCTACACCTTC. Translated, it gives CASSQGLGNYGYTF.

This clonotype was seen only a few times. The J gene is TRBJ2-1, the V gene TRBV7-7; D call uncertain. Per the germline V gene, CDR1 is SSHAT and CDR2 is FNYEAQ (reference sequence). The CDR3 has 13 residues. CDR3 sequence (DNA): TGTGCTAGCTCGAAAGGGTCCTACAATGAGCAGTTCTTC. This sequence encodes CASSKGSYNEQFF.

The chain joins TRBV20-1 to TRBJ2-3; perhaps TRBD2 as D (5 bases). This CDR3 comprises 15 residues. Germline CDR1 and CDR2: DFQATT and SNEGSKA (reference sequence). Trimming left V 0 bases short and J 4 bases short, with 14 bases between. CDR3 bases: TGCAGTGCTAGAGATCGACGGGAAGCCCCAGATACGCAGTATTTT. Its protein product is CSARDRREAPDTQYF.

The chain employs TRBV7-6 and TRBJ1-4; 7 bases are a match to TRBD1. V was pared by 2 bases and J by 0 bases, with 3 bases of the junction left unmatched. Germline CDR1 and CDR2: SGHVS and FNYEAQ. The CDR3 contains 16 residues. The CDR3 bases are TGTGCCAGCAGCTTAACAGGGGTCCCAACTAATGAAAAACTGTTTTTT. It yields the protein CASSLTGVPTNEKLFF.

This clonotype has a handful of counts. V gene TRBV11-2 combines with J gene TRBJ2-4; TRBD2 agrees at 14 bases. Trimming at V came to 5 bases and at J to 9 bases, leaving 6 bases not matched to a gene. Germline loops: CDR1 SGHAT, CDR2 FQNNGV. CDR3 size: 15 residues. The CDR3 nucleotides read TGTGCCAGCAGCCGACTAGCGGGGGGGCAAAGCATTCAGTACTTC. Protein product: CASSRLAGGQSIQYF.

V and J are TRBV20-1 and TRBJ2-1; no definite D call. The CDR3 spans 15 residues. Looked up from germline, CDR1 is DFQATT and CDR2 is SNEGSKA (reference sequence). Trimming took 0 bases from V and 5 from J, leaving 14 bases between them. The CDR3 region is CSARDLTRNHNEQFF. For the CDR3, the DNA is TGCAGTGCTAGAGATTTGACTCGTAACCACAATGAGCAGTTCTTC.

The V call is TRBV5-1, the J call TRBJ2-1; D is ambiguous. Trimming removed 5 bases from V and 0 bases from J, with 9 bases in between. Germline CDR1 reads SGHRS; CDR2 reads YFSETQ. CDR3 length: 14 residues. The CDR3 sequence is CASRQSSSYNEQFF. Written as DNA, the CDR3 is TGCGCCAGCAGGCAGAGTAGCTCCTACAATGAGCAGTTCTTC.

V usage is TRBV5-1 and J usage is TRBJ1-1; D is perhaps TRBD1 (5 bases). CDR1 is SGHRS, CDR2 YFSETQ, per germline. The CDR3 is 15 residues long. The V end lost 4 bases, the J end lost 5 bases, and 18 bases lay between the germline ends. The CDR3 reads CASSPRWGGRTEAFF. The DNA of the CDR3 is TGCGCCAGCAGCCCGCGGTGGGGGGGGAGGACTGAAGCTTTCTTT.

The rearrangement links TRBV4-3 to TRBJ1-5; no clear D gene. V dropped 1 base and J dropped 4 bases, with 11 bases sitting between them. The CDR3 is 15 residues long. Looked up from germline, CDR1 is LGHNA and CDR2 is YSLEER. The CDR3 is CASSQGGLGNQPQHF. As DNA, the CDR3 is TGCGCCAGCAGCCAAGGAGGTTTGGGTAATCAGCCCCAGCATTTT.

This clonotype was recorded at least ten times. The V and J genes are TRBV5-1 and TRBJ2-3, with D possibly being TRBD1 (6 bases). Trimming removed 6 bases at V and 0 bases at J, with 8 bases between. This CDR3 region has 13 residues. CDR1 is SGHRS, CDR2 YFSETQ, per germline. CDR3 DNA sequence: TGCGCCAGCAAGGGGGAGAGCACAGATACGCAGTATTTT. It yields the protein CASKGESTDTQYF.

Only a few counts were recorded for this clonotype. The rearrangement links TRBV6-2 or TRBV6-3 to TRBJ2-7; TRBD2 is a possible D gene (6 bases). The CDR3 covers 13 residues. Trimming took off 4 bases at V and 6 bases at J, with 13 bases between the two ends. Germline lookup yields CDR1 MNHEY and CDR2 SVGEGT. This CDR3 reads CASSSGTYTEQYF. CDR3 DNA: TGTGCCAGCAGTTCCGGGACTTACACCGAGCAGTACTTC.

The rearrangement joins TRBV5-4 to TRBJ2-1, with D hard to call. V lost 0 bases and J lost 0, with 10 bases in between. This CDR3 spans 16 amino acids. Germline loops: CDR1 SGHNT, CDR2 YYREEE (reference sequence). CDR3 DNA: TGTGCCAGCAGCTTGGCCCCGGGTCGCTCCTACAATGAGCAGTTCTTC. It specifies CASSLAPGRSYNEQFF.

V is TRBV12-3 or TRBV12-4 and J is TRBJ2-7, with TRBD1 identical over 7 bases. CDR3 length: 14 residues. Germline trimming cut 5 bases from V and 5 bases from J; bases unmatched to any gene: 9. Here the CDR3 reads CASSKGQSSDEQYF. The CDR3 DNA is TGTGCCAGCAGTAAGGGACAGTCGAGTGACGAGCAGTACTTC.

The rearrangement links TRBV15 to TRBJ2-6; unclear D gene. The V gene lost 0 bases and the J gene lost 0 bases, with 6 bases spanning the gap. CDR3 length: 16 amino acids. In germline, CDR1 is LNHNV, CDR2 YYDKDF (reference sequence). The DNA of the CDR3 is TGTGCCACCAGCAGAGATAGAGGCTCTGGGGCCAACGTCCTGACTTTC. This sequence encodes CATSRDRGSGANVLTF.

The genes are TRBV20-1 and TRBJ2-2, with a possible D match to TRBD1 (6 bases). V was cut by 5 bases and J by 0 bases, with 13 bases left in between. CDR1 is DFQATT and CDR2 is SNEGSKA in the germline V gene (reference sequence). There are 15 residues in the CDR3. The CDR3 nucleotides read TGCAGTGCTTCCGGGACAACGACGAACACCGGGGAGCTGTTTTTT. Protein sequence: CSASGTTTNTGELFF.